This T cell receptor beta chain was obtained from a study of vaccination effects on CD4 cells after COVID-19. Study summary: Participants received two doses of either the BNT162b2 or mRNA-1273 vaccine. Overall study findings and caveats: Late post-vaccination samples showed marked contraction of infection- and vaccine-induced clones. Convalescent patients were scarce, and early post-infection timepoints were absent.

Before any sequencing was done, the ViraFEST assay used viral peptide pools to expand antigen-specific CD4+ T cells. The culture ran for 10 to 11 days, and then CD4+ T cells were isolated. This person's SARS-CoV-2 infection, confirmed by PCR, occurred between March and December 2020. Days 3 and 7 saw half the medium replaced with IL-2 medium. TCRdb's table, derived via immunoSEQ multiplex PCR, lists solely in-frame clones and lacks some. The data hold tens of thousands of clones, with more than 75% observed a single time. A remark on this clone: Its antigen is still unknown.

The clonotype comes from a human donor who had a prior SARS-CoV-2 infection. This material consisted of CD4+ T cells from PBMCs cultured with HIV peptides, taken before COVID-19 vaccination. Regarding subset: HIV-1 Nef peptide pool negative control/reference culture.

The CDR3 protein is CASTESTGHGTF. CDR3 bases: TGTGCCAGCACCGAATCTACAGGACACGGCACCTTC. The V call is TRBV5-6, the J call TRBJ1-2; D perhaps matches TRBD1 (5 bases). Germline V gene lookup returns CDR1 SGHDT and CDR2 YYEEEE. The CDR3 sequence is 12 residues long. Trimming shortened V by 6 bases and J by 13 bases, and 19 bases separated the two germline ends. The whole variable domain, remainder taken from reference TRBV5-6 and TRBJ1-2, is DAGVTQSPTHLIKTRGQQVTLRCSPKSGHDTVSWYQQALGQGPQFIFQYYEEEERQRGNFPDRFSGHQFPNYSSELNVNALLLGDSALYLCASTESTGHGTFGSGTRLTVV.